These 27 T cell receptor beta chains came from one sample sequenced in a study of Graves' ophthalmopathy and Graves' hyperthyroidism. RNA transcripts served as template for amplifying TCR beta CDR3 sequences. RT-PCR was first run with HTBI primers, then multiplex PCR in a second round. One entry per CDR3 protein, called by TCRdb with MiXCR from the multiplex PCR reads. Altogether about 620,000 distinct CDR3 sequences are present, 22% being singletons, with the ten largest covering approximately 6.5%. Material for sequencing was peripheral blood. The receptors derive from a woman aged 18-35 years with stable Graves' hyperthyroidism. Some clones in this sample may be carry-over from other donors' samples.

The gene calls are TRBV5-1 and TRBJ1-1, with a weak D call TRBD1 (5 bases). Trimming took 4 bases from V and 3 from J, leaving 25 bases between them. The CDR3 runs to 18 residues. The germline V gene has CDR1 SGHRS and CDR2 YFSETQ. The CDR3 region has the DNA TGCGCCAGCAGCGATCAAATGACCCCATTATGGGGGGACACTGAAGCTTTCTTT. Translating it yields CASSDQMTPLWGDTEAFF.

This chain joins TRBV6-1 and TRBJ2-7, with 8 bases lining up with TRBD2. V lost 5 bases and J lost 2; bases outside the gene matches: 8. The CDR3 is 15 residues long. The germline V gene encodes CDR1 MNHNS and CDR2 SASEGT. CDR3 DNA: TGTGCCAGCAGTAAATCAGCGGGAGATACCTACGAGCAGTACTTC. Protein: CASSKSAGDTYEQYF.

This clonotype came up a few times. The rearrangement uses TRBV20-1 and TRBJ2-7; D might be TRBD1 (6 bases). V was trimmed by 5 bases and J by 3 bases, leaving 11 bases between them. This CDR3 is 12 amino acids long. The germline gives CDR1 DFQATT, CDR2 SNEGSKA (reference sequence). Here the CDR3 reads CSARDTGYEQYF. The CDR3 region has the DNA TGCAGTGCTCGGGACACAGGCTACGAGCAGTACTTC.

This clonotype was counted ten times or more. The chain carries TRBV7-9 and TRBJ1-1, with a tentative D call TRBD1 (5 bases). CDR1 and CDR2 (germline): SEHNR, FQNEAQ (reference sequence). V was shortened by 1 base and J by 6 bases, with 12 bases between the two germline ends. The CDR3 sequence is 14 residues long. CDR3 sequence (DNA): TGTGCCAGCAGCTTAGAGCAGGAGGGGCCTGAAGCTTTCTTT. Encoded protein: CASSLEQEGPEAFF.

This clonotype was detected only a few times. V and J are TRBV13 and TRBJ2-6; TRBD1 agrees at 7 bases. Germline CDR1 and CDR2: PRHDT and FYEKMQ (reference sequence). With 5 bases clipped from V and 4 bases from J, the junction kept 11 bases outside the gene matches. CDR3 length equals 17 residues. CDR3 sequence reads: CASSPIQGSVGANVLTF. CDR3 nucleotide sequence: TGTGCCAGCAGCCCGATACAGGGGTCCGTAGGGGCCAACGTCCTGACTTTC.

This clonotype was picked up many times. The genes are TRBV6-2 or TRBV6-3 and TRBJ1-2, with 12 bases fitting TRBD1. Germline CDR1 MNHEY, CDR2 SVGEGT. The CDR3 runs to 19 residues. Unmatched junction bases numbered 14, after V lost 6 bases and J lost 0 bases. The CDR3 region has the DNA TGTGCCAGCAGCCCCCCTTTCGGGACAGGGGGCCAACCTAACTATGGCTACACCTTC. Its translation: CASSPPFGTGGQPNYGYTF.

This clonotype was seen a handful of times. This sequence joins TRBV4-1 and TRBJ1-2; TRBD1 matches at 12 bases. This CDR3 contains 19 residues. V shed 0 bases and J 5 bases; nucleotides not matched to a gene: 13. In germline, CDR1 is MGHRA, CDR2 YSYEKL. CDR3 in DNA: TGCGCCAGCAGCCAAGATCAGAATAGGTGGGGACAGGGGGCTTATGGCTACACCTTC. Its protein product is CASSQDQNRWGQGAYGYTF.

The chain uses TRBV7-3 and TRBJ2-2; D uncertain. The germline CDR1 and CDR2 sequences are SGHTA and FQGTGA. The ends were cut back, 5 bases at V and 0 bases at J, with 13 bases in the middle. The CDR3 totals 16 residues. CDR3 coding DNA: TGTGCCAGCAGCGTCTCGGACGTAGCGAACACCGGGGAGCTGTTTTTT. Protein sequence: CASSVSDVANTGELFF.

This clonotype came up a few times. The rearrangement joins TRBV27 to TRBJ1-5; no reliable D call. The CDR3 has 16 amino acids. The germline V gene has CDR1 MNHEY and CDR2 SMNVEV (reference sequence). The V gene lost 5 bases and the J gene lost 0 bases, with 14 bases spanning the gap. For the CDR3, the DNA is TGTGCCAGCAGTCCTCTCTTGACGCTTAGCAATCAGCCCCAGCATTTT. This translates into CASSPLLTLSNQPQHF.

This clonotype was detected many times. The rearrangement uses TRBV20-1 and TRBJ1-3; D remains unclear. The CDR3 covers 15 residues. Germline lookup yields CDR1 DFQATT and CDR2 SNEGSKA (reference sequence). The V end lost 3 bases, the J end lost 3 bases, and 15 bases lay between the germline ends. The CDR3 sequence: CSASSRRTFGNTIYF. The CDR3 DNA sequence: TGCAGTGCTAGTAGCAGGCGTACCTTTGGAAACACCATATATTTT.

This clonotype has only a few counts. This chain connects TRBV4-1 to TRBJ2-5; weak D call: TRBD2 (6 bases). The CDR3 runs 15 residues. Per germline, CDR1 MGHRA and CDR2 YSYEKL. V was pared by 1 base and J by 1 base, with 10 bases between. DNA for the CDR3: TGCGCCAGCAGCCAAGTACAGGAGGGCCAAGAGACCCAGTACTTC. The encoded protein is CASSQVQEGQETQYF.

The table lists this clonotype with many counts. The CDR3 sequence is CAWSVLVAEQYF. DNA of the CDR3: TGTGCCTGGAGTGTACTAGTAGCCGAGCAGTACTTC. The chain has TRBV30 and TRBJ2-7, with a weak D call TRBD2 (5 bases). CDR1 is GTSNPN and CDR2 is SVGIG in the germline V gene (reference sequence). Deletions cut 0 bases from V and 6 bases from J, with 9 bases between. The CDR3 is 12 amino acids.

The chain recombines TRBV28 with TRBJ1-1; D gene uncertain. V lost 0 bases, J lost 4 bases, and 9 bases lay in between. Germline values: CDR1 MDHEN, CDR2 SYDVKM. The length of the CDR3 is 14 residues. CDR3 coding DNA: TGTGCCAGCAGTTTATGGGGTCCGCGCACTGAAGCTTTCTTT. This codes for CASSLWGPRTEAFF.

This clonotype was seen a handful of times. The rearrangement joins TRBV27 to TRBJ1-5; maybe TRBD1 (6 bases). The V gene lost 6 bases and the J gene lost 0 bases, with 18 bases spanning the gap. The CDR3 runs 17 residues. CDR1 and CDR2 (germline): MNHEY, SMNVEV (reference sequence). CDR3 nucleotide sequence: TGTGCCAGCAGCCCCTCGACAGGCCCCTATAGCAATCAGCCCCAGCATTTT. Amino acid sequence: CASSPSTGPYSNQPQHF.

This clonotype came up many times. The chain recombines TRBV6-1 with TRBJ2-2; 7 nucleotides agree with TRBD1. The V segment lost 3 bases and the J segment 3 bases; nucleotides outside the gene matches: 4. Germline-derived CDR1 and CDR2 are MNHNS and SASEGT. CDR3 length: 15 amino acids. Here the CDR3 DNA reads TGTGCCAGCAGTGAGACGAGGGGGCACACCGGGGAGCTGTTTTTT. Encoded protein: CASSETRGHTGELFF.

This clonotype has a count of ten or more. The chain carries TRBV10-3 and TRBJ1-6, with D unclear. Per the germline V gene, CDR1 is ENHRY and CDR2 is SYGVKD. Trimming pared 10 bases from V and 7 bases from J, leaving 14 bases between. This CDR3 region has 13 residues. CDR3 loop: CATQVGDNSPLHF. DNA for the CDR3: TGTGCCACACAAGTGGGAGACAATTCACCCCTCCACTTT.

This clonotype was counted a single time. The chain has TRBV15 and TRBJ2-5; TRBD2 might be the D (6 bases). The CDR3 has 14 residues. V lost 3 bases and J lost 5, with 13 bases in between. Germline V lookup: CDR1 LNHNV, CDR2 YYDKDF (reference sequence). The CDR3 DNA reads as TGTGCCACCAGCAGGTCTAGTGCGGGGGAGACCCAGTACTTC. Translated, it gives CATSRSSAGETQYF.

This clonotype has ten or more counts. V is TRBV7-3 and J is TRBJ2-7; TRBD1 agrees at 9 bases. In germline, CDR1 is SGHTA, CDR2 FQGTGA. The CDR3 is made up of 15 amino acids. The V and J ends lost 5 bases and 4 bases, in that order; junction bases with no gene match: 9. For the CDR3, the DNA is TGTGCCAGCAGCCCAGGACAGGGGACACCTTACGAGCAGTACTTC. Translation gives CASSPGQGTPYEQYF.

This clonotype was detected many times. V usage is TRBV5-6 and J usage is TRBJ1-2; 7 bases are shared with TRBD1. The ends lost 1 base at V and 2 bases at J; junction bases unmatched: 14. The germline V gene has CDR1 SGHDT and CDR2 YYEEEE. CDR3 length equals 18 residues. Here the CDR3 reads CASSLWIYRDRANYGYTF. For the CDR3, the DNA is TGTGCCAGCAGCTTGTGGATCTATCGGGACAGAGCCAACTATGGCTACACCTTC.

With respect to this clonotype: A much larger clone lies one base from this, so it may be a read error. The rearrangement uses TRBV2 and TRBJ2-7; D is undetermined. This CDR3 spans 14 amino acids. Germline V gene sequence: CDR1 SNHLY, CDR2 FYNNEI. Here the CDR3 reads CGSTSPDAWWEQYF. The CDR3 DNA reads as TGTGGCAGCACCAGTCCAGACGCCTGGTGGGAGCAGTACTTC.

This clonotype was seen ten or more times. CDR3 amino acids: CATSSGVSNQPQHF. For the CDR3, the DNA is TGTGCCACCAGTTCGGGGGTTAGCAATCAGCCCCAGCATTTT. The chain combines TRBV24-1 with TRBJ1-5, with D possibly matching TRBD1 (5 bases). The V gene's germline CDR1 is KGHDR and CDR2 SFDVKD. With 6 bases removed from V and 0 bases from J, the gap between germline ends came to 8 bases. The CDR3 covers 14 residues.

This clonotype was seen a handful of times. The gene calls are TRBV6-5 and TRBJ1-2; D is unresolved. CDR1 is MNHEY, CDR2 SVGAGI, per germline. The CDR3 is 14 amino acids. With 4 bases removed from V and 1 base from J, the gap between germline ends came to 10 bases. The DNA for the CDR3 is TGTGCCAGCAGTTCATCGCGTATTAACTATGGCTACACCTTC. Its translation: CASSSSRINYGYTF.

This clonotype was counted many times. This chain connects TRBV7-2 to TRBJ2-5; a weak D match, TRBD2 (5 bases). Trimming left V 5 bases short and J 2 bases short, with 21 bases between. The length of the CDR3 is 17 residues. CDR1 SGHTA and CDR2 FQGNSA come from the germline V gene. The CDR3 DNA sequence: TGTGCCAGCAGCCTATCTCTCGGATACGGGATGCAAGAGACCCAGTACTTC. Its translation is CASSLSLGYGMQETQYF.

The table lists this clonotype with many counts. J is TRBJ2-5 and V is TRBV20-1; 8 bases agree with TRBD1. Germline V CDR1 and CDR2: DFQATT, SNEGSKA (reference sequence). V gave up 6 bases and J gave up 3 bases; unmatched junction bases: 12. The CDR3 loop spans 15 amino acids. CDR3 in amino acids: CSASGTGQIEETQYF. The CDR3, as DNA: TGCAGTGCCTCCGGGACAGGTCAGATAGAAGAGACCCAGTACTTC.

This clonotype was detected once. The CDR3 DNA reads as TGCAGTGCCCGACGCGGGAGGGGTTCACCCCTCCACTTT. This translates into CSARRGRGSPLHF. The gene calls are TRBV20-1 and TRBJ1-6; D may be TRBD1 (5 bases). Germline V gene lookup returns CDR1 DFQATT and CDR2 SNEGSKA (reference sequence). The CDR3 consists of 13 residues. V dropped 6 bases and J dropped 9 bases, with 15 bases sitting between them.

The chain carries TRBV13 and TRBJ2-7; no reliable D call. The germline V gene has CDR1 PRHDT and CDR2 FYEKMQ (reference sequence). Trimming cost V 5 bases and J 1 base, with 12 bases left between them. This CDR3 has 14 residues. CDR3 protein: CASSLYQESYEQYF. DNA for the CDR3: TGTGCCAGCAGCCTATATCAAGAATCCTACGAGCAGTACTTC.

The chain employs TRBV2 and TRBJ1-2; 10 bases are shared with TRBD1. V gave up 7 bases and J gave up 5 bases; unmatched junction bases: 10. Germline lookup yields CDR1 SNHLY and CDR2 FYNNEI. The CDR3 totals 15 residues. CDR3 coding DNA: TGTGCCAGCACCTCCGATTGGACAGGGGGATATGGCTACACCTTC. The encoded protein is CASTSDWTGGYGYTF.